This T cell receptor beta chain was observed in a study of CD8 T cells in ankylosing spondylitis. Quantitative 5'-RACE with molecular barcodes generated TCR beta libraries. TCRdb called the 5' RACE reads again in MiXCR, with one record for every CDR3 protein. Counted here are around 130,000 distinct CDR3 sequences, around 13% occurring once; the ten biggest clones make up roughly 3%. Between the trimmed V and J ends, which lost 3 bases and 7 bases, there was a span of 6 bases. CDR3 length: 11 residues. Study results and caveats: The clones that were linked to disease were reported to be significantly enriched in matched synovial fluid samples from ankylosing spondylitis patients.

In this sample, this clonotype turned up many times. Its cognate antigen is unknown. The chain carries TRBV12-3 or TRBV12-4 and TRBJ1-1, with D unclear. The TCR comes from a female donor with ankylosing spondylitis or in good health (not recorded which). The sequenced sample consisted of blood, either unsorted or a sorted T cell fraction (not recorded which). CDR3 sequence: CASSFRLEAFF. Here the CDR3 DNA reads TGTGCCAGCAGTTTCAGGCTTGAAGCTTTCTTT.